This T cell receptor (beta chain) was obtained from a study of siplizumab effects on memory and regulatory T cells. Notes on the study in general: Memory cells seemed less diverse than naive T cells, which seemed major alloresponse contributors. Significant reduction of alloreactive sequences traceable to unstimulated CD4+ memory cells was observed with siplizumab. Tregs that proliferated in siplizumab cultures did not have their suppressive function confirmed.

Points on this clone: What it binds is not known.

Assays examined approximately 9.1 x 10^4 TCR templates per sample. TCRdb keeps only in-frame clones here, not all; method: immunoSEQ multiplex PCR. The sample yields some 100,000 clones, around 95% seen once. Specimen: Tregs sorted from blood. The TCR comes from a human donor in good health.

The CDR3 protein is CAWSPGQKLEAFF. The CDR3 DNA sequence: TGTGCCTGGAGCCCTGGACAGAAACTTGAAGCTTTCTTT. The chain recombines TRBV6-5 with TRBJ1-1; the D gene is possibly TRBD1 (6 bases). Germline V gene lookup returns CDR1 MNHEY and CDR2 SVGAGI. V was cut by 11 bases and J by 7 bases, with 20 bases left in between. The CDR3 length is 13 residues.